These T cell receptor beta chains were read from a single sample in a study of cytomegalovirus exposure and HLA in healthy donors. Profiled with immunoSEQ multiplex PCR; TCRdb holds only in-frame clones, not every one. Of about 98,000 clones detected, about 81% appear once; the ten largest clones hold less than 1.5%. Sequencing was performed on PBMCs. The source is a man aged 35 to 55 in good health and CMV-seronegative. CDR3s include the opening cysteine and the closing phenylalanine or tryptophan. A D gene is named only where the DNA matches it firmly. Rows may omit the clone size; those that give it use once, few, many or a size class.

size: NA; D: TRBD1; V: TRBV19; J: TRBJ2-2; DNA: TGTGCCAGTACGACAGGGGGCCCGGTCACCGGGGAGCTGTTTTTT; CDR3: CASTTGGPVTGELFF
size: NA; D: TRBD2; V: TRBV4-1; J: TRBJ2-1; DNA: TGCGCCAGCAGCCAGGTTCTCGTGCCTAGCGGGGGACCATACAATGAGCAGTTCTTC; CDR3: CASSQVLVPSGGPYNEQFF
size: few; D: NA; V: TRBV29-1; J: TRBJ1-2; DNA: TGCAGCGTTCGTCTTAAAAACTATGGCTACACCTTC; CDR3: CSVRLKNYGYTF
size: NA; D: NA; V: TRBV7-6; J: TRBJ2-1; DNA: TGTGCCAGCAGCTATGGCAACAATGAGCAGTTCTTC; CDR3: CASSYGNNEQFF
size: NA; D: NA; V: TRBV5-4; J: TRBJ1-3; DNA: TGTGCCAGCAGCTTGGGGGGACAAATCTCTGGAAACACCATATATTTT; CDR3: CASSLGGQISGNTIYF
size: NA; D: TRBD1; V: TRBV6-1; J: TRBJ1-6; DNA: TGTGCCAGCAGTGATCCGACAGGGCACGGGAATTCACCCCTCCACTTT; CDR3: CASSDPTGHGNSPLHF
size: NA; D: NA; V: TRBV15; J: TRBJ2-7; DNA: TGTGCCACCAAGAGGGACAAAAACTCCTACGAGCAGTACTTC; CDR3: CATKRDKNSYEQYF
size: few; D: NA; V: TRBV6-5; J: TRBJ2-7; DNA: TGTGCCAGCAGTTCCGATGTAGCGGCTCTCTCCTACGAGCAGTACTTC; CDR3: CASSSDVAALSYEQYF
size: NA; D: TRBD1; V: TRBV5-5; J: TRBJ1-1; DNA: TGTGCCAGCAGCCTGGACAGGGGGACTGAAGCTTTCTTT; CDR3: CASSLDRGTEAFF
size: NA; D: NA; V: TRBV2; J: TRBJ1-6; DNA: TGTGCCAGCAGTGCCGGGTTCGATAATTCACCCCTCCACTTT; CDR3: CASSAGFDNSPLHF
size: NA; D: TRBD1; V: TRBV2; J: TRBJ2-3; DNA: TGTGCCAGCAGACGAGAGGTTACAGGGGCCCTCACAGATACGCAGTATTTT; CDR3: CASRREVTGALTDTQYF
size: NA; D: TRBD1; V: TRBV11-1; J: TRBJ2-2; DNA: TGTGCCAGCAGCTCGGACAGGGAAGGTTCCACCGGGGAGCTGTTTTTT; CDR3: CASSSDREGSTGELFF
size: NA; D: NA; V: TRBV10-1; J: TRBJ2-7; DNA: TGCGCCAGCAGTGAAGGGGTGACAGGGAGGAACGAGCAGTACTTC; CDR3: CASSEGVTGRNEQYF
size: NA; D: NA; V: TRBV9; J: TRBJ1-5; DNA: TGTGCCAGCAGCCCGAGAGCGGAGGTCCAGCCCCAGCATTTT; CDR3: CASSPRAEVQPQHF
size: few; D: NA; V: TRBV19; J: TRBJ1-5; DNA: TGTGCCAGTACCGACGGAGATCAGCCCCAGCATTTT; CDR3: CASTDGDQPQHF
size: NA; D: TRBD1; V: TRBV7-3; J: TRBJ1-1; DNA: TGTGCCAGCAGCTTACCCGGGACAGGGGGCTTAACTTCGGCGAACACTGAAGCTTTCTTT; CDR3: CASSLPGTGGLTSANTEAFF
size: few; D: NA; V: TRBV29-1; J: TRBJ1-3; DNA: TGCAGCGTTGGTTCGGGGGGAGGAAACACCATATATTTT; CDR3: CSVGSGGGNTIYF
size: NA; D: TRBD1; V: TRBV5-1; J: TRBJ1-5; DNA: TGCGCCAGCAGCTGGGGGACAGGGGTTAGCAATCAGCCCCAGCATTTT; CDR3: CASSWGTGVSNQPQHF
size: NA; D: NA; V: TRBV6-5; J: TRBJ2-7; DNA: TGTGCCAGCAGTTACTCGAAGCTTTCCTACGAGCAGTACTTC; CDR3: CASSYSKLSYEQYF
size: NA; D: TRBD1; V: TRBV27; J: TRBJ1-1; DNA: TGTGCCAGCAGTACGACAGGGGGAGCCTCGAACACTGAAGCTTTCTTT; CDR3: CASSTTGGASNTEAFF
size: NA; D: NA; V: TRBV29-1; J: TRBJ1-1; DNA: TGCAGCTTCAAGAGAGAGAGTTACACTGAAGCTTTCTTT; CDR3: CSFKRESYTEAFF
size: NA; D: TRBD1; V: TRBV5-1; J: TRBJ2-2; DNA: TGCGCCAGCAGCCAAACAGGGGGTCAGGGGGAGCTGTTTTTT; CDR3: CASSQTGGQGELFF
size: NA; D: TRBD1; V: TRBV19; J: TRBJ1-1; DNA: TGTGCCAGTAGTTCAGACCAACCCAGGGGGAGTGGAAAAGCTTTCTTT; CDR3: CASSSDQPRGSGKAFF
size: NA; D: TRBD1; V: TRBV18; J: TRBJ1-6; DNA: TGTGCCAGCTCCCCGACAGGGAGGAATTCACCCCTCCACTTT; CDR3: CASSPTGRNSPLHF
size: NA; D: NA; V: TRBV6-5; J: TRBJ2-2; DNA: TGTGCCAGCAGGAGACCGGGCGGGGAGCTGTTTTTT; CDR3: CASRRPGGELFF
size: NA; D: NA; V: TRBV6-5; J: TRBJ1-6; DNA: TGTGCCAGCAGTTACGGGTTGGGGGGGGGTGGTTCACCCCTCCACTTT; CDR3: CASSYGLGGGGSPLHF
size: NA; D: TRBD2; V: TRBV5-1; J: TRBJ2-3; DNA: TGCGCCAGCAGCGGTCCCCCGACAGGGTGGCTAGCGGGGGCAGATACGCAGTATTTT; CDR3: CASSGPPTGWLAGADTQYF
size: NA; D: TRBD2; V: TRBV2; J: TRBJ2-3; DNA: TGTGCCAGCCTCTTAGGACTAGCGGCCGATACGCAGTATTTT; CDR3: CASLLGLAADTQYF
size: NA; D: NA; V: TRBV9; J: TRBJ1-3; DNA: TGTGCCAGCAGCGTAGGCCTTTCGGACACCATATATTTT; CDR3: CASSVGLSDTIYF
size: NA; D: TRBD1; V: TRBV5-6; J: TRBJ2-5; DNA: TGTGCCAGCAGCGCTAGACAGGGGGAAGAGACCCAGTACTTC; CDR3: CASSARQGEETQYF
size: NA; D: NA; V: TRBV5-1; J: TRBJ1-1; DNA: TGCGCCAGCAGCCTACTAACAGGGAGGGACACTGAAGCTTTCTTT; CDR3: CASSLLTGRDTEAFF
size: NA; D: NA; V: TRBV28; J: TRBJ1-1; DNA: TGTGCCAGCCAGGTGGGCAACACTGAAGCTTTCTTT; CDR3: CASQVGNTEAFF
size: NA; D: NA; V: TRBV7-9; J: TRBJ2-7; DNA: TGTGCCAGCAGCTTAGTGGGGAGCCGCCTCTCCTACGAGCAGTACTTC; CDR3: CASSLVGSRLSYEQYF
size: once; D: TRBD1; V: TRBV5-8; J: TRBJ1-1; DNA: TGTGCCAGCAGCTTAGGGTCCCGGGACAGGGAAGAAGCTTTCTTT; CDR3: CASSLGSRDREEAFF
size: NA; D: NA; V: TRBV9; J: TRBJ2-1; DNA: TGTGCCAGCAGCGTAGTGGAGGGGGGGCCTGTGAAGGAGCAGTTCTTC; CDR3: CASSVVEGGPVKEQFF
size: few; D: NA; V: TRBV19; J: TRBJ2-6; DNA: TGTGCCAGTACCCTTTTGGGGGCCGGGGCCAACGTCCTGACTTTC; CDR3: CASTLLGAGANVLTF
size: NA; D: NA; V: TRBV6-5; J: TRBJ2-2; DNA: TGTGCCAGCTCCAGGGTGGGTCCCGGGGAGCTGTTTTTT; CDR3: CASSRVGPGELFF
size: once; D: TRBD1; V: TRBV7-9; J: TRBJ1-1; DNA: TGTGCCAGCAGCTTCGACAGGGGAGCCATGAACACTGAAGCTTTCTTT; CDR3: CASSFDRGAMNTEAFF
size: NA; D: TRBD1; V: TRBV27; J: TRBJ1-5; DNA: TGTGCCAGCAGTCCTCGACAGGGGACCAATCAGCCCCAGCATTTT; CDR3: CASSPRQGTNQPQHF
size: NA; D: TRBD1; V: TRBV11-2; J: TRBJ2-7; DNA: TGTGCCAGCAGCGGACAGGGAACCTACGAGCAGTACTTC; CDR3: CASSGQGTYEQYF
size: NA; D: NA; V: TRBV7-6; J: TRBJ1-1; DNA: TGTGCCAGCAGCTTAGGTGCAGGGGTGAACACTGAAGCTTTCTTT; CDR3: CASSLGAGVNTEAFF
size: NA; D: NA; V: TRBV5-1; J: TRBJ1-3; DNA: TGCGCCAGCAGCCGGGACTCTGACTCTGGAAACACCATATATTTT; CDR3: CASSRDSDSGNTIYF
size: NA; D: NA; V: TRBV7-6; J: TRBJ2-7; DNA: TGTGCCAGCAGCCCGGGACTTGGAACCTACGAGCAGTACTTC; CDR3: CASSPGLGTYEQYF
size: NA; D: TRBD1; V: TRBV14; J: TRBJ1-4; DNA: TGTGCCAGCAGCCAAGGGACAGGGGGTGAAAAACTGTTTTTT; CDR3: CASSQGTGGEKLFF
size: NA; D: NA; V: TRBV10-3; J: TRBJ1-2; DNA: TGTGCCATCAGTGATGGTAGTGCGGGAAACTATGGCTACACCTTC; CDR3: CAISDGSAGNYGYTF
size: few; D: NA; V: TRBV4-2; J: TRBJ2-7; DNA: TGTGCCAGCAGCCAAGATGGACAGGACTACTACGAGCAGTACTTC; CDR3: CASSQDGQDYYEQYF
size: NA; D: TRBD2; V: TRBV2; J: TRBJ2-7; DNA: TGTGCCAGCAGGCCTATTTTGGGACTAGCCGCCTACGAGCAGTACTTC; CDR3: CASRPILGLAAYEQYF
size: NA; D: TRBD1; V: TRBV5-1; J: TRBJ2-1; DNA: TGCGCCAGCAGCACCCGACAGGGGGCAGGCAATGAGCAGTTCTTC; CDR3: CASSTRQGAGNEQFF
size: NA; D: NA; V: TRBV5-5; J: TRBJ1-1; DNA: TGTGCCAGCAGCCTTCTTGACAGAAACACTGAAGCTTTCTTT; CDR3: CASSLLDRNTEAFF
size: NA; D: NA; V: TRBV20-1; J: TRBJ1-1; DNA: TGCAGTGCTAGAGATCACAGGGAAGCTTTCTTT; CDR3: CSARDHREAFF